This entry features one TCR beta chain sequence. It lacks a known antigen. Base qualities are not provided; no much larger clone lies one nucleotide away. Trimming accounts for 4 bases at V and 2 bases at J, while the number of junction bases matched to no gene is 8. CDR1 and CDR2 were assigned from the germline V gene as KGHDR and SFDVKD. The CDR3 starts with the cysteine, ends with the phenylalanine, and has 16 residues. The DNA shown is the 48-base CDR3, in frame from base 1. Each collaborating institution followed its own protocols to collect whole blood in K2EDTA tubes. For TCRbeta analysis, collaborators shipped samples as frozen whole blood, isolated PBMCs, or DNA extracted from either of those sample types. The data were obtained in a study of blood T cell repertoires in COVID-19 (dated by TCRdb to 2020 to 2022). Notes on the research overall: The collaborator samples originated in the United States, Italy and Spain and spanned the acute and convalescent phases of COVID-19. The repertoires were made available in a free public database intended to serve as a resource for research on the immune response to SARS-CoV-2. Deeply sampled blood TCRbeta repertoires from subjects exposed to, actively infected with, or recovered from COVID-19 were included in the dataset. HLA class I and class II types, where available, came from metadata supplied by the sample provider rather than from assay-based typing. Sample metadata almost always included a de-identified subject ID, COVID-19 status, age in years and sex. The material from the prospective study consisted of cDNA or gDNA derived from T cells, B-cell-depleted T cells, or PBMCs. Samples were obtained from the ongoing ImmuneRACE study (first 160 participants) and from 1,200 or so subjects provided by 6 global collaborators.

TCRbeta CDR3 regions were amplified from genomic DNA by means of the immunoSEQ Assay, a bias-controlled multiplex PCR. Concerning the study's data processing: Within the assay, amplification of reference gene primers was used to estimate how many nucleated cells each sample contained. Sequence reads were collapsed and filtered to measure the absolute abundance of every unique TCRbeta CDR3 rearrangement. For each sample, productive Simpson clonality was calculated as the square root of Simpson's diversity index over productive rearrangements. Not all clones reach the TCRdb copy of this immuneACCESS table, which keeps in-frame sequences only. Checked studies attribute under half of the gap to unresolved V genes and leave the rest unexplained. V and J calls plus clone size are reproduced from that table; the DNA served to infer D and trimming. The sample table lists over 300,000 clones, 70% to 90% of them with a count of one. In total, the top ten clones hold 7.2% of the sample.

Broad study findings and their caveats: How much clinical and demographic metadata was included differed by source and by participant, and the metadata was provided uncurated.

Recombination joined TRBV24-1 with TRBJ2-5; TRBD1 agrees with 8 junctional bases. The sample taken for sequencing was peripheral blood. This clonotype was sampled from a human donor in a cohort sampled during active COVID-19. The nucleotide sequence reads as follows: TGTGCCACCAGTGACCTGGACAGGGAGTCGCAAGAGACCCAGTACTTC. This is translated as CATSDLDRESQETQYF.